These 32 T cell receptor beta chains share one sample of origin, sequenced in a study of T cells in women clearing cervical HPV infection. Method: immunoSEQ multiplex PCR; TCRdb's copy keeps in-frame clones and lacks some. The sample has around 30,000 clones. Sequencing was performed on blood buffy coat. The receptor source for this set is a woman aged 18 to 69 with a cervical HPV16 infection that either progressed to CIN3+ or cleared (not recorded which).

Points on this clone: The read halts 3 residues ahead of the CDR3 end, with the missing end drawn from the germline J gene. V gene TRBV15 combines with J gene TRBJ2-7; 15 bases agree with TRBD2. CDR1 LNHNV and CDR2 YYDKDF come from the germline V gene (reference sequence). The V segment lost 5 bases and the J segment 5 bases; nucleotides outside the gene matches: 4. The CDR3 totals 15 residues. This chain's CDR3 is CATSSGTSGRNEQYF. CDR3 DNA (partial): TGTGCCACCAGCTCCGGGACTAGCGGGAGGAACGAG.

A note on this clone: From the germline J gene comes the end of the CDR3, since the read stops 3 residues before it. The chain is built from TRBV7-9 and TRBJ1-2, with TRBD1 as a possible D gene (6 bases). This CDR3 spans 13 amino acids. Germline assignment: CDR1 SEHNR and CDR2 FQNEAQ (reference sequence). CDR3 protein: CASRQGAYNDYTF. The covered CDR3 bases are TGTGCCAGCAGACAGGGTGCCTACAATGAC. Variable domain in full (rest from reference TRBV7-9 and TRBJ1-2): DTGVSQNPRHKITKRGQNVTFRCDPISEHNRLYWYRQTLGQGPEFLTYFQNEAQLEKSRLLSDRFSAERPKGSFSTLEIQRTEQGDSAMYLCASRQGAYNDYTFGSGTRLTVV.

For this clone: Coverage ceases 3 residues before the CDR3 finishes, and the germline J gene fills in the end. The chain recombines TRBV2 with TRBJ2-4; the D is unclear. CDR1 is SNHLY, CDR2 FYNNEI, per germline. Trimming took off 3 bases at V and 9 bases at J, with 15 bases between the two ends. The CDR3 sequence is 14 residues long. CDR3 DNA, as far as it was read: TGTGCCAGCAGTGACCTAGTAGGCGCCCCCATT. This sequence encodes CASSDLVGAPI. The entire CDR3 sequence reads CASSDLVGAPIQYF. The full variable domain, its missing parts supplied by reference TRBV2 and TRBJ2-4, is EPEVTQTPSHQVTQMGQEVILRCVPISNHLYFYWYRQILGQKVEFLVSFYNNEISEKSEIFDDQFSVERPDGSNFTLKIRSTKLEDSAMYFCASSDLVGAPIQYFGAGTRLSVL.

The sequenced part of the CDR3 DNA is TGCAGTGCTAGGGTGCGGGACTGGAACGGTGGC. Amino acid sequence: CSARVRDWNGG. The whole CDR3 protein is CSARVRDWNGGYTF. The chain carries TRBV20-1 and TRBJ1-2; D is possibly TRBD1 (5 bases). Read data end 3 residues before the CDR3 end; the end is taken from the germline J gene. Germline-derived CDR1 and CDR2 are DFQATT and SNEGSKA (reference sequence). V shed 3 bases and J shed 7 bases, with 18 bases lying between them. This CDR3 has 14 amino acids.

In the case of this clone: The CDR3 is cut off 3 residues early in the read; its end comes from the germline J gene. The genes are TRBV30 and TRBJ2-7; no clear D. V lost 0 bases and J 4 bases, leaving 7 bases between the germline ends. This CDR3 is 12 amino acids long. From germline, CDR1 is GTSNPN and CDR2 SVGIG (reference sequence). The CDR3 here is CAWSVFGYEQYF. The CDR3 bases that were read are TGTGCCTGGAGTGTATTCGGTTACGAG.

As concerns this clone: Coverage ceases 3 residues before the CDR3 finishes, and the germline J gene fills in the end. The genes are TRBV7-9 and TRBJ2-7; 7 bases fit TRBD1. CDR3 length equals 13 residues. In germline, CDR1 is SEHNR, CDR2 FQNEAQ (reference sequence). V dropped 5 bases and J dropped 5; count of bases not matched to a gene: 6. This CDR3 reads CASSRPTGNEQYF. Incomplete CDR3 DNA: TGTGCCAGCAGCCGACCGACAGGGAACGAG.

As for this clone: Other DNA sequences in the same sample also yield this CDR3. The CDR3 here is CASSFTGAPYEQYF. The sequenced part of the CDR3 DNA is TGCGCCAGCAGCTTTACAGGAGCGCCCTACGAG. The chain links TRBV5-1 to TRBJ2-7, with D possibly TRBD1 on 5 matching bases. The sequence runs out 3 residues before the end of the CDR3; the remainder is reconstructed from the germline J gene. CDR3 size: 14 residues. Germline values: CDR1 SGHRS, CDR2 YFSETQ. Trimming took off 2 bases at V and 2 bases at J, with 11 bases between the two ends.

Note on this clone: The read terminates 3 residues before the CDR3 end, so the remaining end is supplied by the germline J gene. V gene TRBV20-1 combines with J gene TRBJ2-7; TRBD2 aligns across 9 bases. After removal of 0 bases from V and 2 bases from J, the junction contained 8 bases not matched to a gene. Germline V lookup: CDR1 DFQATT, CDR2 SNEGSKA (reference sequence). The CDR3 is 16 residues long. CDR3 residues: CSARDSKASGAYEQYF. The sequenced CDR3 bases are TGCAGTGCTAGAGATAGTAAGGCTAGCGGGGCCTACGAG.

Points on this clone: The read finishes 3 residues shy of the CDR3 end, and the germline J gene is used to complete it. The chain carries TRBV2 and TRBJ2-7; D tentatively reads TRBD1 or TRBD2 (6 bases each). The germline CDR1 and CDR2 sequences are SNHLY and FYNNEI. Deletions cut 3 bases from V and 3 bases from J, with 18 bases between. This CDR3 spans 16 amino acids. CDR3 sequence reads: CASSEIPGAGIYEQYF. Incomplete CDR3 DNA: TGTGCCAGCAGTGAGATTCCAGGGGCGGGAATCTACGAG.

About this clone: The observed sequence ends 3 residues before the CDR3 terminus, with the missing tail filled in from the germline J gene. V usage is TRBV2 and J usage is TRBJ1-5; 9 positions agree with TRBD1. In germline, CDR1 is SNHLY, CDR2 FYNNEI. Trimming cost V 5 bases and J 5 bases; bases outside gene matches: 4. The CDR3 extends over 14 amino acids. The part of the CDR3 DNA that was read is TGTGCCAGCAGTCCCGGGACAGGGTATCAGCCC. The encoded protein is CASSPGTGYQP. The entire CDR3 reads CASSPGTGYQPQHF.

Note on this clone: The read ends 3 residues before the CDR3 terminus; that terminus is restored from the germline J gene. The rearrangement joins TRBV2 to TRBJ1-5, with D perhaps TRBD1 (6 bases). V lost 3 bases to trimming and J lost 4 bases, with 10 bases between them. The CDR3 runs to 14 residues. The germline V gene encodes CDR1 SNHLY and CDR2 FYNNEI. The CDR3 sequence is CASSDRGGNQPQHF. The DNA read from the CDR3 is TGTGCCAGCAGTGACAGGGGAGGTAATCAGCCC. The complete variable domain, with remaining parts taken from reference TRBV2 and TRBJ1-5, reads EPEVTQTPSHQVTQMGQEVILRCVPISNHLYFYWYRQILGQKVEFLVSFYNNEISEKSEIFDDQFSVERPDGSNFTLKIRSTKLEDSAMYFCASSDRGGNQPQHFGDGTRLSIL.

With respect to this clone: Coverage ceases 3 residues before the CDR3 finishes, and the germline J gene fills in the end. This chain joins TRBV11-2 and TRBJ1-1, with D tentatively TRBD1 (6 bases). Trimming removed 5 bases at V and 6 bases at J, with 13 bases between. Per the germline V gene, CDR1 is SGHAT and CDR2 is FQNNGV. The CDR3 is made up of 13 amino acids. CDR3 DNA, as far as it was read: TGTGCCAGCAGCCCCCAGGGGAGAGCTGAA. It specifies CASSPQGRAE. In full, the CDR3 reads CASSPQGRAEAFF. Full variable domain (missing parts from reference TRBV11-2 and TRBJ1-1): EAGVAQSPRYKIIEKRQSVAFWCNPISGHATLYWYQQILGQGPKLLIQFQNNGVVDDSQLPKDRFSAERLKGVDSTLKIQPAKLEDSAVYLCASSPQGRAEAFFGQGTRLTVV.

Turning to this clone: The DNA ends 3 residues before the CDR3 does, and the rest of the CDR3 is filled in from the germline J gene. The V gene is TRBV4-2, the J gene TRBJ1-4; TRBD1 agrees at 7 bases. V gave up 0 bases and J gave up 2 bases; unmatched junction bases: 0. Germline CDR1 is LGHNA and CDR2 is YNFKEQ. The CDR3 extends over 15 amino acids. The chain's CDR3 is CASSQDRGTNEKLFF. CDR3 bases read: TGTGCCAGCAGCCAAGACAGGGGGACTAATGAAAAA.

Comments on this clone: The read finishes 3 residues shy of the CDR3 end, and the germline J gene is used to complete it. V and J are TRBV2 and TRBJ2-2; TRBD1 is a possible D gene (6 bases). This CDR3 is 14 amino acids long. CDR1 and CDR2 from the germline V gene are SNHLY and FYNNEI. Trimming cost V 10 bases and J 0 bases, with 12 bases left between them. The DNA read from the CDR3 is TGTGCCATCACAGGGAATCCGAACACCGGGGAG. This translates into CAITGNPNTGE. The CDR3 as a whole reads CAITGNPNTGELFF.

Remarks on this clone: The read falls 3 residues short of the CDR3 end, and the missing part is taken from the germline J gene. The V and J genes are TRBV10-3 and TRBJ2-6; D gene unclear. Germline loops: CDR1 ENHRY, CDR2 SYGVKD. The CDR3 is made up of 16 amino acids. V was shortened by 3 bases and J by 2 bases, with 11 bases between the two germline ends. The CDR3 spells CAISESRPTGANVLTF. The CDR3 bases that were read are TGTGCCATCAGTGAATCGAGGCCCACTGGGGCCAACGTC.

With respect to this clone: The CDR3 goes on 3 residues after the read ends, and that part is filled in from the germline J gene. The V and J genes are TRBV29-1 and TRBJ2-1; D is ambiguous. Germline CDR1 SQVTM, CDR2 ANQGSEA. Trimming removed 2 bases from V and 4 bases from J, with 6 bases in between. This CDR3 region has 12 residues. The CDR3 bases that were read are TGCAGCGTTGAATGGCCTTACAATGAG. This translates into CSVEWPYNE. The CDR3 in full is CSVEWPYNEQFF.

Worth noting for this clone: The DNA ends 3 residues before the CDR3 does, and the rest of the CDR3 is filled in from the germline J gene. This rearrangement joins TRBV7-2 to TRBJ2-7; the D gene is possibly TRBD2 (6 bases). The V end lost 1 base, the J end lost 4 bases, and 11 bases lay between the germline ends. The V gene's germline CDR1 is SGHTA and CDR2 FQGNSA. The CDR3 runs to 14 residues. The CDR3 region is CASSLGDFIYEQYF. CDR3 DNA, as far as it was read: TGTGCCAGCAGCTTAGGGGACTTCATTTACGAG.

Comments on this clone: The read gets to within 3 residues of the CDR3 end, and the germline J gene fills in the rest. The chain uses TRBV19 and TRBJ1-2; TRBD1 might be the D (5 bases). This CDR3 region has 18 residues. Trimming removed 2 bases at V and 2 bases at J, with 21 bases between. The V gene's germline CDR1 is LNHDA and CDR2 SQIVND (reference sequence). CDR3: CASSIFGRTDTLNYGYTF. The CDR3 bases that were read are TGTGCCAGTAGTATATTCGGGCGAACGGACACTTTGAACTATGGC.

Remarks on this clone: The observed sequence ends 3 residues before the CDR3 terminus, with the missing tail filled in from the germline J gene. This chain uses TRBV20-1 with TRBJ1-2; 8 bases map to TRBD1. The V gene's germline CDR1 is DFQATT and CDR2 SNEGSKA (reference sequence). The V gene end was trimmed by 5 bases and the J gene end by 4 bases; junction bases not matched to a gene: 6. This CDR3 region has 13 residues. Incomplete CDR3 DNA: TGCAGTGCTCCCGAGACAGGGGTCTATGGC. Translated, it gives CSAPETGVYG. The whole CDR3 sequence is CSAPETGVYGYTF.

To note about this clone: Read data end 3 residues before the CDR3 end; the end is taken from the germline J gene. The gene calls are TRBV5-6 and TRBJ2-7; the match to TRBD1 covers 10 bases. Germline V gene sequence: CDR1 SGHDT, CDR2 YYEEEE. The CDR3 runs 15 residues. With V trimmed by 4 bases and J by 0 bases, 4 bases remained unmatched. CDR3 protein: CASSPRTGGSYEQYF. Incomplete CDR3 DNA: TGTGCCAGCAGCCCCCGGACAGGGGGCTCCTACGAG.

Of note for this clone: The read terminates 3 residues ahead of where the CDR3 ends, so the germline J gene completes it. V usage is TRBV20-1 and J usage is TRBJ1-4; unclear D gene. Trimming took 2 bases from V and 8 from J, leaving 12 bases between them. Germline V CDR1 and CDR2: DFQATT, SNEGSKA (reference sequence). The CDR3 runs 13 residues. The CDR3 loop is CSARSPLGEKLFF. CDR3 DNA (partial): TGCAGTGCTAGAAGTCCCCTCGGGGAAAAA.

CDR3 sequence reads: CASSLTLTSGSWSEETQYF. CDR3 DNA, as far as it was read: TGTGCCAGCAGCCTAACATTGACTAGCGGGAGTTGGTCAGAAGAGACC. This chain joins TRBV4-2 and TRBJ2-5; 12 nucleotides match TRBD2. The missing CDR3 end, 3 residues past where the read stops, is filled in from the germline J gene. The CDR3 length is 19 residues. Germline CDR1 reads LGHNA; CDR2 reads YNFKEQ. Trimming removed 4 bases from V and 3 bases from J; junction bases left unmatched: 15.

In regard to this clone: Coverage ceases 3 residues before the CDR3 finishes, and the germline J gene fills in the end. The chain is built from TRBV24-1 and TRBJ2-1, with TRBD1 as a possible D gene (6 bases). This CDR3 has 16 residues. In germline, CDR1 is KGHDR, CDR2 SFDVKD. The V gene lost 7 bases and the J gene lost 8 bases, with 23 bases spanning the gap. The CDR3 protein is CATRGTTGTGIHEQFF. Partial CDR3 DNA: TGTGCCACCAGGGGTACGACAGGCACCGGTATCCATGAG.

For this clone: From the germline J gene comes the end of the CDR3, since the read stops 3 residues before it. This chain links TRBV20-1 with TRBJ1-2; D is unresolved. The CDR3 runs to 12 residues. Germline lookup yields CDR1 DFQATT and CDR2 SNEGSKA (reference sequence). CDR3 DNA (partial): TGCAGTGCTAGAGCGCGAGAGTACGAC. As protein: CSARAREYD. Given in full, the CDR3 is CSARAREYDYTF.

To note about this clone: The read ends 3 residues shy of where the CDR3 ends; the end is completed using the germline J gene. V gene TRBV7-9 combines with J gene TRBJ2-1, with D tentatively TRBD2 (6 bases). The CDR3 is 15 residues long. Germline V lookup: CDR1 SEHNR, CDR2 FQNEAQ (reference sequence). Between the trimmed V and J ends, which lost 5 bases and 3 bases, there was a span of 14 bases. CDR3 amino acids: CASSPRGSNYNEQFF. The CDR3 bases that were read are TGTGCCAGCAGCCCCCGGGGGAGTAACTACAATGAG.

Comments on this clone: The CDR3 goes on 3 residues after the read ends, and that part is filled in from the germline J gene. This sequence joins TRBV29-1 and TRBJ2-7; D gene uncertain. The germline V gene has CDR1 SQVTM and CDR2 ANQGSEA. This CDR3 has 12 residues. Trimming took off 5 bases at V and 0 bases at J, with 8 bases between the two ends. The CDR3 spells CSVLSSSYEQYF. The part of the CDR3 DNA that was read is TGCAGCGTTTTAAGTAGCTCCTACGAG.

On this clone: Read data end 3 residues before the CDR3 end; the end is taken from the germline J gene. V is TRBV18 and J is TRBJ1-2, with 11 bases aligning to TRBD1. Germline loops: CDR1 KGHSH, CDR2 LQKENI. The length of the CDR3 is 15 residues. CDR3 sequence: CASSPSRTGGYDYTF. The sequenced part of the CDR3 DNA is TGTGCCAGCTCACCATCTCGGACAGGGGGCTACGAC.

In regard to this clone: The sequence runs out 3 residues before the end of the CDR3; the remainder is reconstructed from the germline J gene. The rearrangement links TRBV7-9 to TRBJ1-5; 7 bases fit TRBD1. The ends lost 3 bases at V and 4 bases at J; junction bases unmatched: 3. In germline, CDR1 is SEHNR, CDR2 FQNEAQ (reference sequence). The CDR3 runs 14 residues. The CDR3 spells CASSFGTVNQPQHF. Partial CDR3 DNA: TGTGCCAGCAGCTTCGGGACAGTGAATCAGCCC.

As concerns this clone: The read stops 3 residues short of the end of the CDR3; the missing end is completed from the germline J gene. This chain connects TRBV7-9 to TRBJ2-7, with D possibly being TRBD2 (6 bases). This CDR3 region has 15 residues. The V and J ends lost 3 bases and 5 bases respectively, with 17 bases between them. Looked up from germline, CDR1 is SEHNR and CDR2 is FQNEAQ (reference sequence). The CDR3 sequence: CASSFEGRFPDEQYF. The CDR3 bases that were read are TGTGCCAGCAGCTTTGAGGGGAGGTTTCCTGACGAG.

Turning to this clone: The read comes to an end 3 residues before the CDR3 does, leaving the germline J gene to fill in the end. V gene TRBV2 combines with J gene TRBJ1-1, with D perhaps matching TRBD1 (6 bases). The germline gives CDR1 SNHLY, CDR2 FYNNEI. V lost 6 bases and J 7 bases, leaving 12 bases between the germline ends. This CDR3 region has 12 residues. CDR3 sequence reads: CASRDGQLEAFF. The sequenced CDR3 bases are TGTGCCAGCAGGGACGGACAGCTTGAA.

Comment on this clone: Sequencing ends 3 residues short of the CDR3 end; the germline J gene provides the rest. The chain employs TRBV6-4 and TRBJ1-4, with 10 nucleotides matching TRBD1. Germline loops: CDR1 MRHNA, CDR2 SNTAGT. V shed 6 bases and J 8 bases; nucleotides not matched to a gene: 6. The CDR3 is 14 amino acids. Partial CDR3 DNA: TGTGCCAGCAGACGACAGGGGGCGCGAGAAAAA. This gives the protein CASRRQGAREK. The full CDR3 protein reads CASRRQGAREKLFF.

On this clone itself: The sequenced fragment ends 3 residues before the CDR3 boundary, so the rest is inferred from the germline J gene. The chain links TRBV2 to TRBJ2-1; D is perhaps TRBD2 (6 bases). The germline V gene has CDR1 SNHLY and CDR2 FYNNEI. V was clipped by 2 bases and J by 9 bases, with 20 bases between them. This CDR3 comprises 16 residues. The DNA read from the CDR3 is TGTGCCAGCAGTGAACTAGGGGCGCAGGCGGGGAGTGAG. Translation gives CASSELGAQAGSE. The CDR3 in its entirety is CASSELGAQAGSEQFF.